The T cell receptor beta chain described here comes from a study of T-cell memory formation after mild COVID-19. Study-level information: The two donors had largely donor-specific TCR clusters.

V trimming: 4 bases; J trimming: 5 bases; junction bases outside the gene matches: 6. The CDR3 spans 14 residues. Germline V gene sequence: CDR1 SQVTM, CDR2 ANQGSEA. The study, taken as a whole, reports: Proof of SARS-CoV-2 specificity was absent for the second-wave clones that crested on day 37. Shrinking CD4+ clones were chiefly CM and EM; CD8+ ones were chiefly EMRA. Clones that contracted from day 15 to 85 had balanced CD4/CD8; later expanders were CD4+ biased.

There are a few counts of this clonotype. Its cognate antigen is unknown. Each CDR3 protein gets one entry after TCRdb re-called the 5' RACE reads with MiXCR. The table lists 300,000 to 400,000 distinct CDR3 sequences, roughly 15% of them singletons. V and J are TRBV29-1 and TRBJ2-5, with 11 nucleotides matching TRBD2. The TCR originated in a man in his late teens or twenties who had mild COVID-19 (a few samples of this study predate the infection). Cell type and time point are not known. The sample taken for sequencing was PBMCs or a T cell subset sorted from them (not recorded which). For the CDR3, the DNA is TGCAGCGTTGGACTAGCGGGGAAGGGGGAGACCCAGTACTTC. As protein: CSVGLAGKGETQYF. The whole variable domain, filled in from reference TRBV29-1 and TRBJ2-5, reads SAVISQKPSRDICQRGTSLTIQCQVDSQVTMMFWYRQQPGQSLTLIATANQGSEATYESGFVIDKFPISRPNLTFSTLTVSNMSPEDSSIYLCSVGLAGKGETQYFGPGTRLLVL.